This passage covers 30 T cell receptor beta chains from one sample sequenced in a study of CXCR3-negative and CXCR3-positive naive CD8 T cells. Preparation of TRB cDNA libraries relied on 5' RACE carrying UMI labels. TCRdb reanalyzed the 5' RACE reads, giving one entry per CDR3 protein sequence and no DNA. The sample data list about 43,000 distinct CDR3 sequences. The sequencing sample was made of memory CD8+ T cells from blood. The receptors here all came from a human donor in good health. Some clones in this sample may be carry-over from other donors' samples.

This chain links TRBV2 with TRBJ2-7; TCRdb's D call of TRBD1 is untestable without DNA. Looked up from germline, CDR1 is SNHLY and CDR2 is FYNNEI. This CDR3 region has 15 residues. The CDR3 loop is CASSEGAGGSYEQYF.

CDR3 in amino acids: CASSGWAANQPQHF. V gene TRBV2 combines with J gene TRBJ1-5. This CDR3 comprises 14 residues. Germline-derived CDR1 and CDR2 are SNHLY and FYNNEI. Full variable domain (outside the CDR3, taken from reference TRBV2 and TRBJ1-5): EPEVTQTPSHQVTQMGQEVILRCVPISNHLYFYWYRQILGQKVEFLVSFYNNEISEKSEIFDDQFSVERPDGSNFTLKIRSTKLEDSAMYFCASSGWAANQPQHFGDGTRLSIL.

The V gene is TRBV20-1, the J gene TRBJ1-4; TCRdb returns TRBD1, unconfirmable since there is no DNA. There are 13 residues in the CDR3. Germline V gene lookup returns CDR1 DFQATT and CDR2 SNEGSKA (reference sequence). The CDR3 region is CSAKEGDGGKLFF.

The chain employs TRBV7-9 and TRBJ2-5; TCRdb indicates TRBD2, and absent DNA this call remains unverified. CDR3 size: 16 residues. The germline V gene has CDR1 SEHNR and CDR2 FQNEAQ (reference sequence). CDR3 in amino acids: CASSLDRGEFQETQYF. Based on the CDR3 plus reference TRBV7-9 and TRBJ2-5, the full variable domain is DTGVSQNPRHKITKRGQNVTFRCDPISEHNRLYWYRQTLGQGPEFLTYFQNEAQLEKSRLLSDRFSAERPKGSFSTLEIQRTEQGDSAMYLCASSLDRGEFQETQYFGPGTRLLVL.

The J gene is TRBJ2-7, the V gene TRBV7-2; the D call from TCRdb, TRBD1, cannot be confirmed without DNA. Germline loops: CDR1 SGHTA, CDR2 FQGNSA. The CDR3 is 13 amino acids. CDR3 loop: CASSYLQGDEQYF.

This chain joins TRBV7-6 and TRBJ2-1. Germline V gene sequence: CDR1 SGHVS, CDR2 FNYEAQ. CDR3 length: 17 amino acids. The CDR3: CASSLVPSGTPYNEQFF.

The chain uses TRBV20-1 and TRBJ2-7; TCRdb picks TRBD1, but there is no DNA to check that call. Germline lookup yields CDR1 DFQATT and CDR2 SNEGSKA (reference sequence). This CDR3 has 11 amino acids. CDR3 sequence reads: CSAPRVNGQYF.

This clonotype ranks as medium-sized in terms of frequency. The chain has TRBV6-4 and TRBJ2-3; TCRdb gives TRBD2 as the D gene, but with no DNA this cannot be confirmed. The CDR3 extends over 16 amino acids. The germline gives CDR1 MRHNA, CDR2 SNTAGT. The CDR3 reads CASSEAGTSSADTQYF.

The chain has TRBV9 and TRBJ1-6. The germline V gene has CDR1 SGDLS and CDR2 YYNGEE. This CDR3 contains 15 residues. The CDR3 is CASSVDGAPNSPLHF.

The V call is TRBV28, the J call TRBJ1-3. The CDR3 loop spans 15 amino acids. Germline CDR1 is MDHEN and CDR2 is SYDVKM. The CDR3 sequence is CASSFGLGDGNTIYF.

The chain combines TRBV6-2 or TRBV6-3 with TRBJ2-4; TCRdb's D gene call, TRBD1, goes unchecked for lack of DNA. The germline CDR1 and CDR2 sequences are MNHEY and SVGEGT. This CDR3 contains 13 residues. The chain's CDR3 is CASSYLQEDIQYF.

The gene calls are TRBV6-6 and TRBJ1-1. CDR3 length: 11 amino acids. Germline CDR1 reads MNHNY; CDR2 reads SVGAGI (reference sequence). CDR3 residues: CASSYSAEAFF.

The V and J genes are TRBV6-5 and TRBJ2-7. The V gene's germline CDR1 is MNHEY and CDR2 SVGAGI. This CDR3 has 15 residues. CDR3: CASSYSRGINYEQYF.

J is TRBJ2-1 and V is TRBV4-1; as DNA is missing, the TRBD2 call by TCRdb cannot be tested. There are 16 residues in the CDR3. CDR1 and CDR2 from the germline V gene are MGHRA and YSYEKL. CDR3 amino acids: CASSPAGLAAYNEQFF.

The CDR3 region is CASSLGTPRGSYEQYF. This chain uses TRBV12-3 or TRBV12-4 with TRBJ2-7. CDR3 length equals 16 residues.

The rearrangement joins TRBV27 to TRBJ2-1; the TCRdb call, TRBD2, lacks DNA for checking. In germline, CDR1 is MNHEY, CDR2 SMNVEV (reference sequence). The CDR3 contains 15 residues. CDR3 loop: CASSTYPSGYNEQFF.

V usage is TRBV4-3 and J usage is TRBJ2-7; TCRdb gives TRBD2 as the D gene, but with no DNA this cannot be confirmed. Germline CDR1 is LGHNA and CDR2 is YSLEER. The length of the CDR3 is 15 residues. This chain's CDR3 is CASSRRLAETYEQYF.

This clonotype is large by frequency. V gene TRBV29-1 combines with J gene TRBJ1-3. There are 13 residues in the CDR3. Germline CDR1 and CDR2: SQVTM and ANQGSEA. The CDR3 reads CSVETDSGNTIYF.

V and J are TRBV29-1 and TRBJ1-1. Germline CDR1 and CDR2: SQVTM and ANQGSEA. This CDR3 comprises 12 residues. The CDR3 spells CSVAATDTEAFF.

The chain combines TRBV6-1 with TRBJ2-7; TCRdb selects TRBD2, and the lack of DNA leaves this call unchecked. This CDR3 is built from 14 residues. Germline CDR1 is MNHNS and CDR2 is SASEGT. The CDR3: CASSEQEGPYEQYF.

The V gene is TRBV7-3, the J gene TRBJ2-3; TCRdb indicates TRBD2, and absent DNA this call remains unverified. This CDR3 contains 14 residues. In germline, CDR1 is SGHTA, CDR2 FQGTGA. The CDR3 region is CASSTSGGIDTQYF.

V gene TRBV9 combines with J gene TRBJ2-1; TCRdb returns TRBD1, unconfirmable since there is no DNA. Germline CDR1 and CDR2: SGDLS and YYNGEE. The CDR3 runs to 16 residues. This CDR3 reads CASSSPQGVPEDEQFF.

This chain links TRBV27 with TRBJ1-6. Germline CDR1 reads MNHEY; CDR2 reads SMNVEV (reference sequence). The CDR3 covers 14 residues. The CDR3 sequence is CASSLTALGSPLHF.

The chain joins TRBV6-5 to TRBJ1-5. Per germline, CDR1 MNHEY and CDR2 SVGAGI. The CDR3 consists of 13 residues. CDR3 residues: CASRSDSNQPQHF.

The gene calls are TRBV20-1 and TRBJ1-6; TCRdb names TRBD1, which stays unverified in the absence of DNA. The CDR3 length is 16 residues. The germline gives CDR1 DFQATT, CDR2 SNEGSKA (reference sequence). The CDR3 is CSAREEGARYNSPLHF.

V gene TRBV11-2 combines with J gene TRBJ2-5; with no DNA, the TCRdb D assignment of TRBD2 cannot be verified. The CDR3 length is 15 residues. Germline assignment: CDR1 SGHAT and CDR2 FQNNGV. CDR3 in amino acids: CASSEGRGAEETQYF.

The V call is TRBV7-6, the J call TRBJ2-2; TCRdb's D call, TRBD1, is unchecked because there is no DNA. The CDR3 length is 21 residues. Germline V CDR1 and CDR2: SGHVS, FNYEAQ. The CDR3 here is CASSHNTGTGDTQPNTGELFF.

The V gene is TRBV5-1, the J gene TRBJ2-1; TCRdb's assignment of TRBD1 cannot be checked, as there is no DNA. The CDR3 contains 15 residues. Germline V gene data show CDR1 as SGHRS and CDR2 as YFSETQ. CDR3 region: CASSYLGPPGDEQFF.

This sequence joins TRBV28 and TRBJ2-2. CDR1 and CDR2 (germline): MDHEN, SYDVKM. The CDR3 is 15 residues long. The CDR3 is CASNDPDKNTGELFF.

The V and J genes are TRBV29-1 and TRBJ2-7; no DNA is available, so the TRBD1 call from TCRdb remains unchecked. The CDR3 spans 14 residues. CDR1 and CDR2 from the germline V gene are SQVTM and ANQGSEA. CDR3 sequence reads: CSVETETSSYEQYF.